The 29 T cell receptor beta chains given below trace back to one sample, sequenced in a study of tumor and adjacent non-tumor tissue in lung cancer. A modified ARM-PCR protocol with three rounds of nested PCR amplified TCRbeta. TCRdb processed the multiplex PCR reads anew with MiXCR; each CDR3 protein has one entry. This table holds roughly 44,000 distinct CDR3 sequences, roughly 60% found once. This sample's RNA came from whole unsorted tissue. More than 3 cm separated this lung sample from the edge of the tumor. Sequences were obtained from distant non-tumor lung tissue. These receptors came from a woman aged 40 to 50 with non-small cell lung cancer.

In its sample, this clonotype was seen once. Being one base from a much bigger clone, this may be a read error. The chain couples TRBV20-1 to TRBJ2-1, with D unclear. This CDR3 region has 11 residues. CDR1 is DFQATT, CDR2 SNEGSKA, per germline (reference sequence). V was shortened by 4 bases and J by 8 bases, with 9 bases between the two germline ends. CDR3 sequence: CSATNLYEQFF. The CDR3, as DNA: TGCAGTGCTACAAATTTGTATGAGCAGTTCTTC.

The table lists this clonotype with many counts. The J gene is TRBJ1-3, the V gene TRBV20-1, with a possible D match to TRBD1 (6 bases). This CDR3 has 18 residues. Germline CDR1 reads DFQATT; CDR2 reads SNEGSKA (reference sequence). Between the trimmed V and J ends, which lost 1 base and 8 bases, there was a span of 27 bases. The CDR3 DNA follows: TGCAGTGCTAGAGCCCTCAGGGGCCCGGACACGGCGAGAGACACCATATATTTT. Protein sequence: CSARALRGPDTARDTIYF.

The CDR3 loop reads CASSLATGGPHEQFF. Written as DNA, the CDR3 is TGTGCCAGCAGCTTAGCTACGGGAGGGCCGCACGAACAGTTCTTC. The chain is built from TRBV11-2 and TRBJ2-1, with 8 bases aligning to TRBD2. Trimming cost V 1 base and J 13 bases; bases outside gene matches: 12. Germline-derived CDR1 and CDR2 are SGHAT and FQNNGV. This CDR3 is 15 amino acids long.

With respect to this clonotype: Because it lacks the conserved phenylalanine or tryptophan at the end, this CDR3 is likely a read error. V gene TRBV12-3 or TRBV12-4 combines with J gene TRBJ2-2; 9 positions agree with TRBD1. The CDR3 totals 14 residues. J gave up 4 bases and V 7 bases, and 4 bases lay outside the gene matches. This CDR3 reads CASTRDRVTGELFL. The CDR3 DNA follows: TGTGCCAGCACCAGGGACAGGGTCACCGGGGAGCTGTTTCTT.

This clonotype showed up just a few times. A much more abundant neighbour one base away suggests this may be a read error. The gene calls are TRBV6-1 and TRBJ2-5; maybe TRBD2 (5 bases). The V gene lost 4 bases and the J gene lost 7 bases, with 7 bases spanning the gap. Germline-derived CDR1 and CDR2 are MNHNS and SASEGT. The CDR3 is 11 residues long. CDR3 DNA sequence: TGTGCCAGCAGTGTCGGAGGGACCCAGTACTTC. It is translated as CASSVGGTQYF.

Worth noting for this clonotype: A much larger clone differs from this one at a single base, so this may be a read error. Because it lacks the conserved phenylalanine or tryptophan at the end, this CDR3 is likely a read error. V and J are TRBV29-1 and TRBJ2-7; D gene unclear. The length of the CDR3 is 12 residues. The germline gives CDR1 SQVTM, CDR2 ANQGSEA. V gave up 6 bases and J gave up 2 bases, with 11 bases separating them. This CDR3 reads CSVPEFTYEQYS. For the CDR3, the DNA is TGCAGCGTCCCGGAGTTTACCTACGAGCAGTACTCC.

In nucleotides, the CDR3 is TGTACCACCGTCGAATCTTCAGGGAAAGAGACCCAGTACTTC. Translated, it gives CTTVESSGKETQYF. The J gene is TRBJ2-5, the V gene TRBV10-3; possible D gene TRBD1, 5 bases. CDR1 is ENHRY, CDR2 SYGVKD, per germline. This CDR3 is built from 14 residues.

The chain couples TRBV29-1 to TRBJ2-7; D possibly uses TRBD1 or TRBD2 (6 bases each). Looked up from germline, CDR1 is SQVTM and CDR2 is ANQGSEA. Trimming took off 4 bases at V and 7 bases at J, with 17 bases between the two ends. The CDR3 runs to 13 residues. The CDR3 loop is CSVAGRGRYEQYF. The CDR3 DNA sequence: TGCAGCGTTGCCGGACGGGGGCGTTATGAGCAGTACTTC.

In the case of this clonotype: As the CDR3 is not closed by the conserved phenylalanine or tryptophan, this likely results from a read error. The gene calls are TRBV29-1 and TRBJ2-1; D possibly uses TRBD1 or TRBD2 (5 bases each). The CDR3 is 15 residues long. Germline V gene lookup returns CDR1 SQVTM and CDR2 ANQGSEA. CDR3 nucleotides: TGTAGCGTTGAAGCTCTGGGACCCCTAAACAATGAGCAGTTCTTA. Translated: CSVEALGPLNNEQFL.

This sequence joins TRBV5-1 and TRBJ2-2; no clear D. Germline V gene data show CDR1 as SGHRS and CDR2 as YFSETQ. V was clipped by 4 bases and J by 3 bases, with 7 bases between them. The CDR3 sequence is 13 residues long. CDR3 nucleotides: TGCGCCAGCAGCCCACGGGACACCGGGGAGCTGTTTTTT. Residues: CASSPRDTGELFF.

The V call is TRBV5-1, the J call TRBJ1-2, with 7 nucleotides matching TRBD1. The germline CDR1 and CDR2 sequences are SGHRS and YFSETQ. The CDR3 covers 17 residues. The trim removed 0 bases at V and 4 bases at J, leaving 12 bases unmatched. This chain's CDR3 is CASSLAWDRLGIYGYTF. The CDR3 coding sequence is TGCGCCAGCAGCTTGGCTTGGGACAGACTCGGGATCTATGGCTACACCTTC. The whole variable domain, filled in from reference TRBV5-1 and TRBJ1-2, reads KAGVTQTPRYLIKTRGQQVTLSCSPISGHRSVSWYQQTPGQGLQFLFEYFSETQRNKGNFPGRFSGRQFSNSRSEMNVSTLELGDSALYLCASSLAWDRLGIYGYTFGSGTRLTVV.

With regard to this clonotype: One junction end disagrees with the germline gene, perhaps due to a read error. The genes are TRBV24-1 and TRBJ2-7; the D gene could be TRBD1 or TRBD2 (5 bases each). Germline CDR1 and CDR2: KGHDR and SFDVKD. The CDR3 loop spans 14 amino acids. The CDR3 is CAISLGTAGYEQYF. The CDR3 DNA sequence: TGTGCCATCAGTTTAGGGACGGCCGGATACGAGCAGTACTTC.

The chain has TRBV5-6 and TRBJ2-3, with D possibly being TRBD2 (6 bases). The germline gives CDR1 SGHDT, CDR2 YYEEEE. Trimming cost V 2 bases and J 2 bases, with 15 bases left between them. CDR3 length: 16 residues. In DNA, the CDR3 is TGTGCCAGCAGCTTTTCGGGGGTACCGTCCACAGATACGCAGTATTTT. Residues: CASSFSGVPSTDTQYF.

This chain joins TRBV15 and TRBJ2-1; 8 bases fit TRBD2. Germline V lookup: CDR1 LNHNV, CDR2 YYDKDF (reference sequence). There are 14 residues in the CDR3. CDR3 protein: CAASYQRENNEQFF. CDR3 DNA sequence: TGTGCTGCCAGCTACCAGCGGGAGAACAATGAGCAGTTCTTC.

A note on this clonotype: Its ends do not fully match the called genes, so a read error is possible. The V gene is TRBV11-2, the J gene TRBJ2-7, with no clear D. Germline V CDR1 and CDR2: SGHAT, FQNNGV. The CDR3 has 13 residues. The chain's CDR3 is CVSSLDRSGEQYF. CDR3 in DNA: TGTGTCAGCAGCTTAGATCGGTCCGGCGAGCAGTACTTC.

For this clonotype: This may be a read error, as it is one base from a much larger clone. This sequence joins TRBV5-1 and TRBJ2-5, with a tentative D call TRBD1 (5 bases). CDR3 length: 14 amino acids. Deletions cut 2 bases from V and 9 bases from J, with 17 bases between. Germline-derived CDR1 and CDR2 are SGHRS and YFSETQ. The CDR3 protein is CASSLGVHLWAQYF. DNA for the CDR3: TGCGCCAGCAGCTTAGGGGTGCACCTATGGGCCCAGTACTTC.

Remarks on this clonotype: Being one base from a much bigger clone, this may be a read error. The chain has TRBV7-2 and TRBJ2-3, with D perhaps matching TRBD2 (6 bases). Germline V gene lookup returns CDR1 SGHTA and CDR2 FQGNSA. V lost 8 bases and J 7 bases, leaving 16 bases between the germline ends. The CDR3 covers 13 residues. CDR3: CTSLRTNTNTQYF. The DNA for the CDR3 is TGTACCAGCCTTAGGACTAATACAAATACGCAGTATTTT.

The V call is TRBV6-5, the J call TRBJ1-5; 8 bases are a match to TRBD1. CDR1 and CDR2 (germline): MNHEY, SVGAGI. V gave up 5 bases and J gave up 5 bases; unmatched junction bases: 5. The CDR3 sequence is 14 residues long. The CDR3 protein is CASSLGQGDQPQHF. DNA for the CDR3: TGTGCCAGCAGTCTAGGACAGGGCGATCAGCCCCAGCATTTT.

The V call is TRBV18, the J call TRBJ2-3, with D possibly being TRBD1 or TRBD2 (5 bases each). The V gene's germline CDR1 is KGHSH and CDR2 LQKENI. The germline V and J ends were trimmed by 4 bases and 2 bases, with 7 bases remaining between them. This CDR3 is built from 13 residues. This chain's CDR3 is CASSRGNTDTQYF. The CDR3 bases are TGTGCCAGCTCACGGGGGAACACAGATACGCAGTATTTT.

This clonotype showed up many times. V usage is TRBV20-1 and J usage is TRBJ2-5, with no clear D. The CDR3 runs 14 residues. Per germline, CDR1 DFQATT and CDR2 SNEGSKA (reference sequence). V shed 2 bases and J shed 5 bases, with 15 bases lying between them. CDR3 in amino acids: CSARRSLGIETQYF. CDR3 in DNA: TGCAGTGCTAGAAGGTCGTTGGGAATCGAGACCCAGTACTTC.

As for this clonotype: Its ends do not fully match the called genes, so a read error is possible. The genes are TRBV29-1 and TRBJ2-7; 7 bases are a match to TRBD1. This CDR3 is built from 13 residues. Per the germline V gene, CDR1 is SQVTM and CDR2 is ANQGSEA. The CDR3 DNA follows: TGCAGCGCCCCCGGGACAGTCTCCCACGAGCAGTACTTC. Its protein product is CSAPGTVSHEQYF.

The chain joins TRBV11-1 to TRBJ2-7; D unresolved. CDR3 length: 13 amino acids. CDR1 is SGHAT, CDR2 FQDESV, per germline (reference sequence). The V and J ends lost 6 bases and 9 bases respectively, with 18 bases between them. The CDR3 nucleotides read TGTGCCAGCAGTTTATACCCTCTTGGCGGGCAGTACTTC. It specifies CASSLYPLGGQYF.

About this clonotype itself: A much larger clonotype is one base distant, so this may be a read error. This sequence joins TRBV28 and TRBJ2-1; 8 nucleotides align to TRBD1. Per the germline V gene, CDR1 is MDHEN and CDR2 is SYDVKM. The J segment lost 2 bases and the V segment lost 5 bases, leaving 5 bases of the junction unmatched. CDR3 size: 15 residues. The CDR3: CASSSRGPTYNEQFF. As DNA, the CDR3 is TGTGCCAGCAGTAGCAGGGGGCCCACCTACAATGAGCAGTTCTTC.

The gene calls are TRBV11-2 and TRBJ2-1; TRBD2 agrees at 9 bases. The CDR3 consists of 15 residues. V lost 8 bases and J lost 9; bases outside the gene matches: 14. Germline CDR1 SGHAT, CDR2 FQNNGV. The CDR3 DNA is TGTGCCAGCGTGTTAGGCCCCAGCGGGGGGATTGAGCAGTTCTTC. Its translation: CASVLGPSGGIEQFF.

In regard to this clonotype: The junction differs from germline at one of its ends, possibly a read error. This chain links TRBV15 with TRBJ2-2; TRBD1 matches 12 bases. The V gene's germline CDR1 is LNHNV and CDR2 YYDKDF (reference sequence). The CDR3 sequence is 16 residues long. CDR3 sequence reads: CATGRGQGATTGELFF. CDR3 nucleotides: TGTGCCACCGGCAGGGGACAGGGGGCAACCACCGGGGAGCTGTTTTTT.

Comments on this clonotype: At one end the junction does not follow the germline gene, possibly because of a read error. The chain joins TRBV12-3 or TRBV12-4 to TRBJ1-5, with unresolved D. This CDR3 has 12 amino acids. CDR3 bases: TGTGCCAGTAGTTTCACAGATGAGCCCCAGCATTTT. Translation: CASSFTDEPQHF.

Remarks on this clonotype: One base away lies a much larger clone, so this may be a sequencing read error. The rearrangement links TRBV20-1 to TRBJ1-1, with D unresolved. Per germline, CDR1 DFQATT and CDR2 SNEGSKA (reference sequence). The CDR3 contains 11 residues. V lost 4 bases to trimming and J lost 10 bases, with 13 bases between them. The CDR3 protein is CSAILEYAAFF. The CDR3 nucleotides read TGCAGTGCTATTTTGGAATACGCAGCTTTCTTT.

For this clonotype: At one end, the junction sequence differs from germline, possibly due to a read error. The rearrangement uses TRBV4-1 and TRBJ2-5, with 9 bases fitting TRBD1. The CDR3 is 15 residues long. From germline, CDR1 is MGHRA and CDR2 YSYEKL. The CDR3 DNA sequence: TGCGCCAGCAGCCTAGGACAGGGGTTTGACGAGACCCTGTACTTC. This gives the protein CASSLGQGFDETLYF.

This clonotype appeared many times. The chain combines TRBV12-3 or TRBV12-4 with TRBJ2-4; TRBD1 or TRBD2 may be the D gene (7 bases each). The CDR3 consists of 15 residues. The V and J ends lost 5 bases and 2 bases respectively, with 13 bases between them. The CDR3 DNA is TGTGCCAGCAGTCAGGGGGGGTTAACCAAAAACATTCAGTACTTC. Its translation: CASSQGGLTKNIQYF.